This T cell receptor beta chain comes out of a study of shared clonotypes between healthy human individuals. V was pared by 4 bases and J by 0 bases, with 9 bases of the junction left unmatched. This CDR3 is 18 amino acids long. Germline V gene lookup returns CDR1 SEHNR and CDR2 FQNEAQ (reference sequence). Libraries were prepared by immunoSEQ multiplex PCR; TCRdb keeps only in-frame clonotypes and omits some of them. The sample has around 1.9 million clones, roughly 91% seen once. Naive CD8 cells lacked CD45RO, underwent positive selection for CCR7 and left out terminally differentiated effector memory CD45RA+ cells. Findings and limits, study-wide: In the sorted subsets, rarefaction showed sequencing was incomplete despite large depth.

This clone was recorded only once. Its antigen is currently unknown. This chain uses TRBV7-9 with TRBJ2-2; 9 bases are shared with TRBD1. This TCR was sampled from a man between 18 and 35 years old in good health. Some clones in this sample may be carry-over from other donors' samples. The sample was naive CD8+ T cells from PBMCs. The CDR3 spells CASSSTRRQGANTGELFF. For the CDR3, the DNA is TGTGCCAGCAGCTCCACCCGCCGACAGGGGGCGAACACCGGGGAGCTGTTTTTT.